This entry features one T cell receptor (beta chain) sequence. The data belong to a study of T cell changes during pregnancy in multiple sclerosis. The length of the CDR3 is 13 residues. Trimming took 3 bases from V and 4 from J, leaving 10 bases between them. CDR1 is SGDLS and CDR2 is YYNGEE in the germline V gene. Repertoires were generated with immunoSEQ multiplex PCR, while TCRdb's copy carries only in-frame clones and drops some. Of approximately 30,000 clones listed, about 91% were seen once; the top ten hold around 9.8%. The TCR originated in a female donor with multiple sclerosis, enrolled in a pregnancy study. The sequencing used CD8+ T cells from peripheral blood mononuclear cells, collected in the first trimester of pregnancy. The J gene is TRBJ1-1, the V gene TRBV9; the D is unclear. DNA of the CDR3: TGTGCCAGCAGCGCCGGTGGGAGCACTGAAGCTTTCTTT. Residues: CASSAGGSTEAFF.